Listed below are T cell receptor beta chains from one sample, sequenced in a study of blood T cell repertoires in COVID-19. The method was immunoSEQ multiplex PCR; TCRdb's version includes in-frame clones alone and lacks a portion of them. The table records around 49,000 clones, roughly four fifths of them present only once. Input material: peripheral blood. The receptors here all came from a woman aged 55 to 70 with acute or convalescent COVID-19. Both conserved end residues are part of each CDR3. D genes are given only for firm matches. Size is omitted from some rows. Given values are once, few, many or a class for expanded clones.

v_gene	j_gene	d_gene	abundance	CDR3nt	CDR3aa
TRBV27	TRBJ2-5	TRBD2	NA	TGTGCCAGCAGTTTGTTCGGGGGGTTACAAGAGACCCAGTACTTC	CASSLFGGLQETQYF
TRBV10-2	TRBJ1-2	TRBD1	NA	TGCGCCAGCAGTGAGTCTATCGGACAGGGGGCTAAGGGCTACACCTTC	CASSESIGQGAKGYTF
TRBV7-9	TRBJ1-2	NA	NA	TGTGCCATCCTAAGCGACCGGGACAAGCACCAAACTAACTATGGCTACACCTTC	CAILSDRDKHQTNYGYTF
TRBV7-8	TRBJ2-7	TRBD2	once	TGTGCCAGCAGCTGGACTAGCGGGATATTCTACGAGCAGTACTTC	CASSWTSGIFYEQYF
TRBV19	TRBJ2-7	NA	NA	TGTGCCAGTAGTATCTACGGGGACTCCTACGAGCAGTACTTC	CASSIYGDSYEQYF
TRBV12-5	TRBJ2-7	TRBD2	NA	TGTGCTAGTGGTCCCACTAGCGGGAGGGCCTACGAGCAGTACTTC	CASGPTSGRAYEQYF
TRBV9	TRBJ2-2	TRBD1	NA	TGTGCCAGCAGTTTTGGGGACAGGGGCATCGGGGAGCTGTTTTTT	CASSFGDRGIGELFF
TRBV6-1	TRBJ2-3	TRBD2	NA	TGTGCCAGCAGTGTCCGGACTAGCGCGAACACAGATACGCAGTATTTT	CASSVRTSANTDTQYF
TRBV14	TRBJ1-2	NA	NA	TGTGCCAGCAGCCAAGTTCACAGAGCTAACTATGGCTACACCTTC	CASSQVHRANYGYTF
TRBV18	TRBJ2-2	NA	few	TGTGCCAGCTCACTCTTTGAGGGCACCGGGGAGCTGTTTTTT	CASSLFEGTGELFF
TRBV7-9	TRBJ2-7	NA	NA	TGTGCCAGCAGCTTAGACAGCACCTACGAGCAGTACTTC	CASSLDSTYEQYF
TRBV5-1	TRBJ1-1	NA	NA	TGCGCCAGCAGCTTCGATGGGCCTGAAGCTTTCTTT	CASSFDGPEAFF
TRBV18	TRBJ1-2	TRBD1	few	TGTGCCAGCTCACCGACAGGGGTGGCGCGTAGTGGCTACACCTTC	CASSPTGVARSGYTF
TRBV6-2/TRBV6-3	TRBJ1-4	TRBD1	NA	TGTGCCAGCAGTTACTCGACAGGGGGGAGTGAAAAACTGTTTTTT	CASSYSTGGSEKLFF
TRBV6-1	TRBJ1-2	NA	NA	TGTGCCAGCAGTGAACCGACAGGATTCTTC	CASSEPTGFF
TRBV5-4	TRBJ1-1	TRBD1	few	TGTGCCAGTGGGACAGCCCAGAACACTGAAGCTTTCTTT	CASGTAQNTEAFF
TRBV19	TRBJ2-2	NA	NA	TGTGCCAGTAGTCTTTCGGTAACCACCGGGGAGCTGTTTTTT	CASSLSVTTGELFF
TRBV5-1	TRBJ2-1	TRBD1	NA	TGCGCCAGCAGCTTGGCCCCCTCCACAGGGGGCAATGAGCAGTTCTTC	CASSLAPSTGGNEQFF
TRBV7-2	TRBJ1-1	NA	few	TGTGCCAGCAGCTTAGCAGGGGCAAGAGGAGCTTTCTTT	CASSLAGARGAFF
TRBV5-6	TRBJ1-2	TRBD1	NA	TGTGCCAGCAGCTTGAGGCCAGGGGGTTTCAACTATGGCTACACCTTC	CASSLRPGGFNYGYTF
TRBV18	TRBJ1-1	NA	few	TGTGCCAGCTCACCACCGTCCGGACAGAGGAACACTGAAGCTTTCTTT	CASSPPSGQRNTEAFF
TRBV4-2	TRBJ2-2	TRBD2	medium-sized	TGTGCCAGCAGCCAAGGGCTAGCGGGGACGAACACCGGGGAGCTGTTTTTT	CASSQGLAGTNTGELFF
TRBV30	TRBJ2-1	NA	NA	TGTGCCTGGAGCGGGACTGCCAACTCCTACAATGAGCAGTTCTTC	CAWSGTANSYNEQFF
TRBV2	TRBJ1-5	NA	NA	TGTGCCAGCAGAGTAGGACAAGGGCGGAATCAGCCCCAGCATTTT	CASRVGQGRNQPQHF
TRBV5-4	TRBJ2-1	TRBD2	NA	TGTGCCAGCAGCTTTGGGGGAGGGCCCCACAATGAGCAGTTCTTC	CASSFGGGPHNEQFF
TRBV19	TRBJ2-7	TRBD2	once	TGTGCCAGTAGTCAACTAGCGGGAGGGAGACACGAGCAGTACTTC	CASSQLAGGRHEQYF
TRBV3-1/TRBV3-2	TRBJ2-1	NA	once	TGTGCCAGCAGCCAAGTCGGAGGCGATTACTACAATGAGCAGTTCTTC	CASSQVGGDYYNEQFF
TRBV5-1	TRBJ2-1	TRBD2	NA	TGCGCCAGCAGCTTAAGAACGTCGACTAGCGGGATGAAGGACAATGAGCAGTTCTTC	CASSLRTSTSGMKDNEQFF
TRBV20-1	TRBJ1-4	NA	NA	TGCGGAGGTTCAACTAATGAAAAACTGTTTTTT	CGGSTNEKLFF
TRBV28	TRBJ2-1	NA	NA	TGTGCCAGCAGTCCATACAATGAGCAGTTCTTC	CASSPYNEQFF
TRBV11-2	TRBJ2-7	TRBD2	NA	TGTGCCAGCAGCATCCGCAGCGGGAGGGCTCGAGGAGGTTTCTACGAGCAGTACTTC	CASSIRSGRARGGFYEQYF
TRBV5-6	TRBJ1-2	TRBD1	NA	TGTGCCAGCAGCTGGGGACAGATCTCGTCTGGCTACACCTTC	CASSWGQISSGYTF
TRBV2	TRBJ1-3	NA	NA	TGTGCCAGCAGTGTTGGGGCGGGAAACACCATATATTTT	CASSVGAGNTIYF
TRBV9	TRBJ2-3	NA	once	TGTGCCAGCAGCCTTGGGCTGAGTACGCAGTATTTT	CASSLGLSTQYF
TRBV24-1	TRBJ1-2	TRBD1	NA	TGTGCCACCAGTGATGGGGCAGGGGGCGTCAACGTCTATGGCTACACCTTC	CATSDGAGGVNVYGYTF
TRBV5-6	TRBJ1-2	NA	NA	TGTGCCAGCAGCCTGGACGGGGGCTATGGCTACACCTTC	CASSLDGGYGYTF
TRBV5-4	TRBJ2-1	TRBD1	once	TGTGCCAGCAGCTCACTGGGGACAGGGGGCGAGTATGAGCAGTTCTTC	CASSSLGTGGEYEQFF
TRBV28	TRBJ1-6	NA	NA	TGTGCCAGCAGTTTAGTACGGTCACCCCTCCACTTT	CASSLVRSPLHF
TRBV10-3	TRBJ2-1	TRBD2	NA	TGTGCCATCAGTGATTCAGCGGGGGCCTACAATGAGCAGTTCTTC	CAISDSAGAYNEQFF
TRBV7-9	TRBJ2-6	NA	NA	TGTGCCAGCAGCTTAGATTGGCAGGGAACTGGGGCCAACGTCCTGACTTTC	CASSLDWQGTGANVLTF
TRBV12-3/TRBV12-4	TRBJ2-1	NA	NA	TGTGCCAGCAGAGAACGGGATGAGCAGTTCTTC	CASRERDEQFF
TRBV5-1	TRBJ1-6	NA	NA	TGCGCCAGCAGCGCCCCGAAACCGACATTCTTACGGCACCTCCACTTT	CASSAPKPTFLRHLHF
TRBV28	TRBJ2-2	NA	NA	TGTGCCAGCAACCCCCCAGGGCGTCTAACCGGGGAGCTGTTTTTT	CASNPPGRLTGELFF
TRBV6-5	TRBJ1-6	TRBD1	NA	TGTGCCAGCAGCCATGGACAGGGCCCCCTCCACTTT	CASSHGQGPLHF